This T cell receptor (beta chain) was captured by sequencing in a study of CD8 T cells in Susac syndrome. Regarding this clonotype: Its antigen remains unknown.

The study's findings and limits: Only a relatively small number of individuals were included in the TCR sequencing and HLA analysis.

Controls matched for age and sex were healthy donors. Negative isolation yielded the CD8+ and CD4+ T cells, while FACS enriched the TEMRA cells. Losses at the gene ends were 6 bases for V and 3 bases for J; bases not matched to a gene: 7. The CDR3 consists of 15 residues. CDR1 MDHEN and CDR2 SYDVKM come from the germline V gene. Random hexamers were used to reverse transcribe about 0.5 to 1 ug of RNA. Amplification of TCR beta CDR3 spanned 54 Vbeta and 13 Jbeta via immunoSEQ multiplex PCR. TCRdb recomputed calls from the immunoSEQ multiplex PCR reads with MiXCR, one row per CDR3 protein. Of some 120,000 distinct CDR3 sequences detected, over 90% appear once; the ten largest clones hold more than 0.1%.

The TCR originated in a human donor in good health. The sample was CD4+ T cells from PBMCs. The chain carries TRBV28 and TRBJ1-3; TRBD1 matches 8 bases. Here the CDR3 DNA reads TGTGCCAGCAGGGCAGGGGGCGCAGGTGGAAACACCATATATTTT. Translated: CASRAGGAGGNTIYF. Using reference TRBV28 and TRBJ1-3 for the parts outside the CDR3, the full variable domain is DVKVTQSSRYLVKRTGEKVFLECVQDMDHENMFWYRQDPGLGLRLIYFSYDVKMKEKGDIPEGYSVSREKKERFSLILESASTNQTSMYLCASRAGGAGGNTIYFGEGSWLTVV.